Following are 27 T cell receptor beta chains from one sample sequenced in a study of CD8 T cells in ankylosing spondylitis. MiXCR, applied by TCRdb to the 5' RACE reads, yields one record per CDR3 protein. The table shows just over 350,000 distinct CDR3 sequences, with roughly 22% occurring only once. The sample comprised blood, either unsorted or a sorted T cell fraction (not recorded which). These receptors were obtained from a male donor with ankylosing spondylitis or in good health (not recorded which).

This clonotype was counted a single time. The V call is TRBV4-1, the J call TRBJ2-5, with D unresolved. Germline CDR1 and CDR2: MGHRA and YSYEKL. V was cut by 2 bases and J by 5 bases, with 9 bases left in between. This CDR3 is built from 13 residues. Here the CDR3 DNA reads TGCGCCAGCAGCCAAAGCTTCGGCGAGACCCAGTACTTC. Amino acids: CASSQSFGETQYF.

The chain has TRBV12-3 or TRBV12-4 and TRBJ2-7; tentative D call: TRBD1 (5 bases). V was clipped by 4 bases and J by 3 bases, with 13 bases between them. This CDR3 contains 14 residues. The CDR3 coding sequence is TGTGCCAGCAGTTCTGGGGCAGCCAGCTACGAGCAGTACTTC. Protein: CASSSGAASYEQYF.

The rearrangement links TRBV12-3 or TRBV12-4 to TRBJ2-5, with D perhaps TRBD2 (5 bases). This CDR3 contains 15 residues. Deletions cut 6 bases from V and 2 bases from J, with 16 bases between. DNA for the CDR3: TGTGCCAGCAGCACAGCGGAAGGGTTACAAGAGACCCAGTACTTC. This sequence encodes CASSTAEGLQETQYF.

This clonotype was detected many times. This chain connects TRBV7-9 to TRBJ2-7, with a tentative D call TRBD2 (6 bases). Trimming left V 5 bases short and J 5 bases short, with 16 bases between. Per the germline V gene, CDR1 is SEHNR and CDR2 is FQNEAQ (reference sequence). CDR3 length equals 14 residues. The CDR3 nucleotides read TGTGCCAGCAGCCTCGGGTTAGGGGAGGACGAGCAGTACTTC. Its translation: CASSLGLGEDEQYF. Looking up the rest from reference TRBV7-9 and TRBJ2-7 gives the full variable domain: DTGVSQNPRHKITKRGQNVTFRCDPISEHNRLYWYRQTLGQGPEFLTYFQNEAQLEKSRLLSDRFSAERPKGSFSTLEIQRTEQGDSAMYLCASSLGLGEDEQYFGPGTRLTVT.

The CDR3 here is CSAPLGEYPYEQYF. CDR3 DNA: TGCAGTGCCCCTTTGGGGGAGTATCCCTACGAGCAGTACTTC. The chain recombines TRBV20-1 with TRBJ2-7; possibly TRBD1 or TRBD2 for D (5 bases each). The CDR3 contains 14 residues. Germline V lookup: CDR1 DFQATT, CDR2 SNEGSKA (reference sequence). V was clipped by 6 bases and J by 2 bases, with 17 bases between them.

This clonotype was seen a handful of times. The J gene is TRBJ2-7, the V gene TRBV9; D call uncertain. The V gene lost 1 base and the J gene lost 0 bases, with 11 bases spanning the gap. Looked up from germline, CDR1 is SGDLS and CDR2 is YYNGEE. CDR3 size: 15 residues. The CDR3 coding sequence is TGTGCCAGCAGCGTACTACCGGAAAGCTCCTACGAGCAGTACTTC. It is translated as CASSVLPESSYEQYF.

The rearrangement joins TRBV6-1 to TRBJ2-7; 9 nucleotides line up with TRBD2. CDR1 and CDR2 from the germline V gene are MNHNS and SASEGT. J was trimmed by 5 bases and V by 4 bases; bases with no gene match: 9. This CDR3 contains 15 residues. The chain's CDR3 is CASSALAGAGNEQYF. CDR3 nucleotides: TGTGCCAGCAGTGCCTTAGCGGGGGCGGGGAACGAGCAGTACTTC.

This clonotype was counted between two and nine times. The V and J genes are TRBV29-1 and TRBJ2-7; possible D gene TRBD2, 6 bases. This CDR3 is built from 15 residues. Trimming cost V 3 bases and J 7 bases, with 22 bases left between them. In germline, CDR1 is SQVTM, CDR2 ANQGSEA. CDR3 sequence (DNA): TGCAGCGTTGAGGTCCGGGACTCTTTCCCCGGGGAGCAGTACTTC. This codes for CSVEVRDSFPGEQYF.

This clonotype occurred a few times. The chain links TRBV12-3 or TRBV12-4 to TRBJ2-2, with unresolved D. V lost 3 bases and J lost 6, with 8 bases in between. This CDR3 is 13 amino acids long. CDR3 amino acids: CASSFGSPGELFF. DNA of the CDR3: TGTGCCAGCAGTTTCGGTTCTCCCGGGGAGCTGTTTTTT.

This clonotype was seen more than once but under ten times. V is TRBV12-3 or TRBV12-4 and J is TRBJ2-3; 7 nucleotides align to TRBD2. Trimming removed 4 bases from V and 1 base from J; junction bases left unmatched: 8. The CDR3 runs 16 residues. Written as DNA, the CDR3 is TGTGCCAGCAGTTATCCCTCGGCGGGGGGCACAGATACGCAGTATTTT. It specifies CASSYPSAGGTDTQYF.

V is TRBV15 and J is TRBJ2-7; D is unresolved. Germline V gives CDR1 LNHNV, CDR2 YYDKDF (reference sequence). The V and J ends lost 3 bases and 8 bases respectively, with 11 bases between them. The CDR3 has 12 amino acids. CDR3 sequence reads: CATSREARQQYF. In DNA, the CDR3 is TGTGCCACCAGCAGGGAAGCTAGGCAGCAGTACTTC.

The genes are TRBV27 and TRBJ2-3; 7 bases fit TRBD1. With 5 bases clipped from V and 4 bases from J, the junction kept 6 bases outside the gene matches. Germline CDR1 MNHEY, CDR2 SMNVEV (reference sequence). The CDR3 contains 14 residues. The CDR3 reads CASSLDRVADTQYF. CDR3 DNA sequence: TGTGCCAGCAGTCTCGACAGGGTGGCAGATACGCAGTATTTT.

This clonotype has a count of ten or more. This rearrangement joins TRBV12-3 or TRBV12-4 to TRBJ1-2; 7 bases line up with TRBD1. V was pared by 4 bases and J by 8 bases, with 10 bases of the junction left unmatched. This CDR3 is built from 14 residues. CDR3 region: CASSYGYRGGGYTF. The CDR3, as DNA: TGTGCCAGCAGTTACGGCTACAGGGGTGGAGGCTACACCTTC.

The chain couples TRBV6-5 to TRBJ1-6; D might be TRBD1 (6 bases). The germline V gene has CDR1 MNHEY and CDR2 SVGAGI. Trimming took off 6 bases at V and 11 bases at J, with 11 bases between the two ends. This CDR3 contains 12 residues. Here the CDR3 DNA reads TGTGCCAGCAGAAAACCAGGGGCACCCCTCCACTTT. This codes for CASRKPGAPLHF.

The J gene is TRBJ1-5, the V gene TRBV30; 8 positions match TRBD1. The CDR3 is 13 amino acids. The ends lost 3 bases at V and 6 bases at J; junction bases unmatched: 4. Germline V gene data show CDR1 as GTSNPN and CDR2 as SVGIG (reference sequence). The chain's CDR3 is CAWRGQGGQPQHF. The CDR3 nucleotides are TGTGCCTGGAGAGGACAGGGTGGTCAGCCCCAGCATTTT.

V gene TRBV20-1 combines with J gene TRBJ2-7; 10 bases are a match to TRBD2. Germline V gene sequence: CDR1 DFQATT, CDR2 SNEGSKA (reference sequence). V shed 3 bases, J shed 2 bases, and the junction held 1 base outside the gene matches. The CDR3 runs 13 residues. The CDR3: CSASTSGAYEQYF. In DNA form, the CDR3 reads TGCAGTGCTAGTACTAGCGGGGCCTACGAGCAGTACTTC.

The CDR3 DNA is TGTGCCAGCAGCTCGTTAGAAAGGGGACAGGGAAGGCCCTACAATGAGCAGTTCTTC. Amino acids: CASSSLERGQGRPYNEQFF. The chain couples TRBV11-2 to TRBJ2-1; 9 bases agree with TRBD1. V dropped 4 bases and J dropped 2; count of bases not matched to a gene: 15. Per the germline V gene, CDR1 is SGHAT and CDR2 is FQNNGV. The CDR3 totals 19 residues.

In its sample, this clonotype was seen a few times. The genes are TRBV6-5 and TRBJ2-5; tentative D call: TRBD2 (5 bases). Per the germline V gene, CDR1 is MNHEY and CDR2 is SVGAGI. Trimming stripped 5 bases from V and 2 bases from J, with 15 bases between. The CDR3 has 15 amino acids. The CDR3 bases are TGTGCCAGCAGTCTACCGACTACCAGACAAGAGACCCAGTACTTC. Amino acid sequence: CASSLPTTRQETQYF.

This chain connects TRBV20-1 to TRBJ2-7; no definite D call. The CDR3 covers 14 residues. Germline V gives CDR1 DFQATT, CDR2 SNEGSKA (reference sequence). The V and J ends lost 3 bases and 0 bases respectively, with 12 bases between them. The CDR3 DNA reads TGCAGTGCTAGTACGGGCCGAGTCTCCTACGAGCAGTACTTC. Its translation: CSASTGRVSYEQYF.

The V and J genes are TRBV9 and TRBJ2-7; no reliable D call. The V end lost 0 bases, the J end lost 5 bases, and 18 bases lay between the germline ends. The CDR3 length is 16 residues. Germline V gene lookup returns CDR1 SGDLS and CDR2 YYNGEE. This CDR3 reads CASSVGGLGINDEQYF. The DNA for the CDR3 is TGTGCCAGCAGCGTAGGTGGTTTGGGAATTAACGACGAGCAGTACTTC.

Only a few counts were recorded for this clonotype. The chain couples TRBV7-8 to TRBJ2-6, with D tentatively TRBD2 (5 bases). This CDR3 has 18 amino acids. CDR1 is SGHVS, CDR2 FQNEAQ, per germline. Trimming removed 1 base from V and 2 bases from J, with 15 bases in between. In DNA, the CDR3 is TGTGCCAGCAGCTTAGTCGCTAGCTTCCTGCCTGGGGCCAACGTCCTGACTTTC. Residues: CASSLVASFLPGANVLTF.

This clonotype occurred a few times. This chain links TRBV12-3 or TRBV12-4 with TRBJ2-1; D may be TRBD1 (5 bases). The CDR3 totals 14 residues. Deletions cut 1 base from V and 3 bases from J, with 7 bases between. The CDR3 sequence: CASSLGGNYNEQFF. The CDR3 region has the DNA TGTGCCAGCAGTTTAGGGGGCAACTACAATGAGCAGTTCTTC.

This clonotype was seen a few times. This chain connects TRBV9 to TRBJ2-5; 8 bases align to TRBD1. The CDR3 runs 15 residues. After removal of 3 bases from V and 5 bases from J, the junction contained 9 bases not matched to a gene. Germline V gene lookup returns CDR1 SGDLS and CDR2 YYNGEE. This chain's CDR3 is CASSAGQGLRETQYF. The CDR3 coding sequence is TGTGCCAGCAGCGCTGGACAGGGTTTGCGGGAGACCCAGTACTTC. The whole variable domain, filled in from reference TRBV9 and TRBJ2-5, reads DSGVTQTPKHLITATGQRVTLRCSPRSGDLSVYWYQQSLDQGLQFLIQYYNGEERAKGNILERFSAQQFPDLHSELNLSSLELGDSALYFCASSAGQGLRETQYFGPGTRLLVL.

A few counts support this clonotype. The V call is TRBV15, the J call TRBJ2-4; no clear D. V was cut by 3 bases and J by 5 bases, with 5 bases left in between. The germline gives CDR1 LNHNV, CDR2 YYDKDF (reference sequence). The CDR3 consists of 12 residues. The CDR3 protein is CATSSGQNIQYF. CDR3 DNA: TGTGCCACCAGCAGCGGGCAAAACATTCAGTACTTC.

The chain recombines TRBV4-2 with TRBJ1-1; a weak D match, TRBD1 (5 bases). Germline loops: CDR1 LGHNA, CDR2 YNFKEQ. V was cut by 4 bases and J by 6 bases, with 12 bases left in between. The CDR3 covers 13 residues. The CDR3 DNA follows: TGTGCCAGCAGCCCCCAGGGTATCGCTGAAGCTTTCTTT. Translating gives CASSPQGIAEAFF.

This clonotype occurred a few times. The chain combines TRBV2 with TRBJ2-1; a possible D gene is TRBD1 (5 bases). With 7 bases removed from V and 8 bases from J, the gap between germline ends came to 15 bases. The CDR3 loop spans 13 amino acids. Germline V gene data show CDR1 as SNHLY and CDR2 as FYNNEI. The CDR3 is CASKGWDRDEQFF. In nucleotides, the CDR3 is TGTGCCAGCAAGGGGTGGGATAGGGATGAGCAGTTCTTC.

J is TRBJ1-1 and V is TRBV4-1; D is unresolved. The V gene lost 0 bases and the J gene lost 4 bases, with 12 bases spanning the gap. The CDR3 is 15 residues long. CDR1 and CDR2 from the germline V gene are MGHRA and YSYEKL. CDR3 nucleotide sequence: TGCGCCAGCAGCCAAGATCAGGCGATGGGCACTGAAGCTTTCTTT. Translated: CASSQDQAMGTEAFF.